The rows below give T cell receptor beta chains drawn from one sample of a study of OX40 agonist ivuxolimab in advanced cancers. Profiled with immunoSEQ multiplex PCR; TCRdb holds only in-frame clones, not every one. This table holds under 140,000 clones, about 92% found once. Sample: CD4+ or CD8+ T cells sorted from blood, taken in a trial of the OX40 agonist ivuxolimab. The receptors stem from an adult with an advanced solid tumor such as melanoma, head and neck, liver or kidney cancer. CDR3s include the opening cysteine and the closing phenylalanine or tryptophan. A D gene is named only where the DNA matches it firmly. Size is stated for part of the rows, as once, few or many counts, or as a class when the clone is expanded.

size: NA
V: TRBV18
J: TRBJ1-4
D: TRBD1
CDR3: CASSPRGQGDEKLFF
DNA: TGTGCCAGCTCACCTAGGGGACAGGGGGATGAAAAACTGTTTTTT

size: NA
V: TRBV6-5
J: TRBJ2-3
D: NA
CDR3: CASSFQGFFVDTQYF
DNA: TGTGCCAGCAGTTTTCAGGGATTCTTCGTCGATACGCAGTATTTT

size: NA
V: TRBV30
J: TRBJ2-7
D: NA
CDR3: CAWTGYSYEQYF
DNA: TGTGCCTGGACAGGCTACTCCTACGAGCAGTACTTC

size: NA
V: TRBV10-3
J: TRBJ2-7
D: TRBD2
CDR3: CAISESASGGVRHEQYF
DNA: TGTGCCATCAGTGAGTCGGCTAGCGGGGGGGTCCGGCACGAGCAGTACTTC

size: NA
V: TRBV4-2
J: TRBJ1-1
D: TRBD1
CDR3: CASSQDEGARTEAFF
DNA: TGTGCCAGCAGCCAAGATGAGGGGGCGCGGACTGAAGCTTTCTTT

size: once
V: TRBV7-2
J: TRBJ1-1
D: NA
CDR3: CASSPRIRGNTEAFF
DNA: TGTGCCAGCAGCCCCCGTATCAGGGGAAACACTGAAGCTTTCTTT

size: NA
V: TRBV9
J: TRBJ1-3
D: TRBD1
CDR3: CASSVGTERNTIYF
DNA: TGTGCCAGCAGCGTCGGGACAGAGAGAAACACCATATATTTT

size: NA
V: TRBV18
J: TRBJ2-1
D: NA
CDR3: CASSPAGSKQFF
DNA: TGTGCCAGCTCACCAGCCGGGAGTAAGCAGTTCTTC

size: NA
V: TRBV21-1
J: TRBJ2-2
D: NA
CDR3: CASSKDAKGGINTGELFF
DNA: TGTGCCAGCAGCAAAGACGCCAAAGGAGGGATTAACACCGGGGAGCTGTTTTTT

size: NA
V: TRBV14
J: TRBJ2-1
D: NA
CDR3: CASSQVFFDRRTNEQFF
DNA: TGTGCCAGCAGCCAAGTTTTCTTCGACAGGAGGACGAATGAGCAGTTCTTC

size: NA
V: TRBV7-8
J: TRBJ1-3
D: NA
CDR3: CASSPWTTDSGNTIYF
DNA: TGTGCCAGCAGCCCGTGGACGACGGACTCTGGAAACACCATATATTTT

size: NA
V: TRBV4-3
J: TRBJ1-3
D: NA
CDR3: CASSLLPAGSSSGNTIYF
DNA: TGCGCCAGCAGCCTCCTACCGGCAGGGAGCTCCTCTGGAAACACCATATATTTT

size: NA
V: TRBV6-6
J: TRBJ2-5
D: TRBD2
CDR3: CASSSPTSGTLETQYF
DNA: TGTGCCAGCAGTTCCCCGACTAGCGGGACTTTAGAGACCCAGTACTTC

size: NA
V: TRBV5-4
J: TRBJ2-1
D: TRBD1
CDR3: CAGSFPPGQLVNEQFF
DNA: TGTGCCGGCAGCTTCCCACCGGGACAGTTAGTCAATGAGCAGTTCTTC

size: few
V: TRBV6-5
J: TRBJ2-3
D: NA
CDR3: CASSYGGSTDTQYF
DNA: TGTGCCAGCAGTTACGGGGGGAGCACAGATACGCAGTATTTT

size: NA
V: TRBV5-4
J: TRBJ1-2
D: NA
CDR3: CASSLVQPINYGYTF
DNA: TGTGCCAGCAGCTTGGTTCAACCGATCAACTATGGCTACACCTTC

size: NA
V: TRBV5-8
J: TRBJ1-5
D: NA
CDR3: CASSLLSNQPQHF
DNA: TGTGCCAGCAGCTTGCTGTCCAATCAGCCCCAGCATTTT